The 28 T cell receptor beta chains reported below all come from one sample, sequenced in a study of beta chain features in type 1 diabetes. The investigators reverse transcribed all of the isolated RNA, so they sequenced expressed TCRB transcripts. Measured with immunoSEQ multiplex PCR; TCRdb has only the in-frame clones, and not every one. The sample lists around 500,000 clones, roughly 10% occurring once. Sequences were obtained from naive CD4+ T cells from blood. The receptors here all came from a woman aged 18-30 years in good health.

The rearrangement joins TRBV7-9 to TRBJ2-5, with D unresolved. The J call may be faulty, since TRBJ2-7 better matches the DNA end. Germline assignment: CDR1 SEHNR and CDR2 FQNEAQ (reference sequence). The CDR3 totals 11 residues. The CDR3 here is CASSFMNEQYF. CDR3 sequence (DNA): TGTGCCAGCAGTTTTATGAACGAGCAGTACTTC.

This clone was seen more than once but under ten times. The chain has TRBV29-1 and TRBJ2-2; the D call may be TRBD1 or TRBD2 (5 bases each). The CDR3 has 15 residues. V was shortened by 6 bases and J by 1 base, with 15 bases between the two germline ends. CDR1 SQVTM and CDR2 ANQGSEA come from the germline V gene. The CDR3 spells CSVGQEAVNTGELFF. In DNA form, the CDR3 reads TGCAGCGTGGGGCAGGAGGCGGTGAACACCGGGGAGCTGTTTTTT.

V gene TRBV7-2 combines with J gene TRBJ2-5; perhaps TRBD1 as D (7 bases). The CDR3 is made up of 16 amino acids. V shed 0 bases and J shed 5 bases, with 16 bases lying between them. Germline assignment: CDR1 SGHTA and CDR2 FQGNSA. The CDR3 loop reads CASSLAYGGGGETQYF. CDR3 coding DNA: TGTGCCAGCAGCTTAGCTTACGGAGGGGGCGGGGAGACCCAGTACTTC.

The V call is TRBV4-1, the J call TRBJ2-4; D is possibly TRBD2 (5 bases). The V gene lost 1 base and the J gene lost 0 bases, with 19 bases spanning the gap. Germline CDR1 and CDR2: MGHRA and YSYEKL. The CDR3 runs to 19 residues. CDR3 sequence: CASSQGRALAPLAKNIQYF. CDR3 nucleotide sequence: TGCGCCAGCAGCCAAGGAAGGGCCCTAGCCCCCCTAGCCAAAAACATTCAGTACTTC.

The chain couples TRBV13 to TRBJ2-2; 9 nucleotides line up with TRBD1. The CDR3 spans 14 residues. The J segment lost 6 bases and the V segment lost 5 bases, leaving 4 bases of the junction unmatched. In germline, CDR1 is PRHDT, CDR2 FYEKMQ (reference sequence). The CDR3 region has the DNA TGTGCCAGCAGCCGGGACAGGGAGTCCGGGGAGCTGTTTTTT. It yields the protein CASSRDRESGELFF.

This clone was observed a handful of times. The rearrangement joins TRBV7-8 to TRBJ1-6; 7 bases align to TRBD1. The CDR3 has 15 residues. Trimming at V came to 1 base and at J to 8 bases, leaving 5 bases not matched to a gene. The V gene's germline CDR1 is SGHVS and CDR2 FQNEAQ. CDR3: CASSLGPQGDSPLHF. The CDR3 DNA is TGTGCCAGCAGCTTAGGGCCCCAGGGGGATTCACCCCTCCACTTT.

This clone was counted a few times. CDR3 sequence: CASRGGGEQFF. The CDR3 DNA sequence: TGTGCCAGCAGGGGGGGTGGTGAGCAGTTCTTC. This chain uses TRBV28 with TRBJ2-1, with TRBD2 as a possible D gene (6 bases). The CDR3 totals 11 residues. Trimming shortened V by 6 bases and J by 9 bases, and 9 bases separated the two germline ends. Germline V CDR1 and CDR2: MDHEN, SYDVKM.

This clone was counted between two and nine times. The chain couples TRBV25-1 to TRBJ1-4; 9 bases are shared with TRBD1. The CDR3 sequence is 17 residues long. V gave up 5 bases and J gave up 7 bases; unmatched junction bases: 14. Germline loops: CDR1 MGHDK, CDR2 SYGVNS. This CDR3 is CASSTVGQGRLSEKLFF. The CDR3 nucleotides are TGTGCCAGCAGTACTGTGGGACAGGGACGTCTTTCTGAAAAACTGTTTTTT. Filled out from reference TRBV25-1 and TRBJ1-4, the complete variable domain reads EADIYQTPRYLVIGTGKKITLECSQTMGHDKMYWYQQDPGMELHLIHYSYGVNSTEKGDLSSESTVSRIRTEHFPLTLESARPSHTSQYLCASSTVGQGRLSEKLFFGSGTQLSVL.

This clone has only a few counts. The chain recombines TRBV7-3 with TRBJ2-3; 7 bases are shared with TRBD1. The CDR3 has 13 amino acids. Germline CDR1 SGHTA, CDR2 FQGTGA. V trimming: 8 bases; J trimming: 3 bases; junction bases outside the gene matches: 5. The CDR3 region has the DNA TGTGCCAGCTCGACAGGGCGGACAGATACGCAGTATTTT. Translation: CASSTGRTDTQYF.

This clone is a singleton in its sample. V and J are TRBV5-4 and TRBJ2-1, with unresolved D. V dropped 5 bases and J dropped 8 bases, with 8 bases sitting between them. This CDR3 is built from 11 residues. The germline gives CDR1 SGHNT, CDR2 YYREEE (reference sequence). DNA for the CDR3: TGTGCCAGCAGGTCGTGGGATGAGCAGTTCTTC. Encoded protein: CASRSWDEQFF.

This clone appeared a few times. In nucleotides, the CDR3 is TGTGCCAGCAGCATCCGACTAGCCAGTGAGACCCAGTACTTC. Translating it yields CASSIRLASETQYF. This chain uses TRBV7-2 with TRBJ2-5; 7 bases line up with TRBD2. This CDR3 has 14 amino acids. Germline loops: CDR1 SGHTA, CDR2 FQGNSA. The V gene end was trimmed by 5 bases and the J gene end by 5 bases; junction bases not matched to a gene: 8.

The chain links TRBV4-1 to TRBJ2-4; the match to TRBD2 covers 7 bases. CDR3 length: 16 residues. Per the germline V gene, CDR1 is MGHRA and CDR2 is YSYEKL. V lost 0 bases and J lost 6; bases outside the gene matches: 8. CDR3 residues: CASSQDRGGLLNIQYF. The DNA for the CDR3 is TGCGCCAGCAGCCAAGATCGCGGGGGTCTACTAAACATTCAGTACTTC.

In its sample, this clone was seen a few times. The chain recombines TRBV11-2 with TRBJ2-5, with D unresolved. This CDR3 has 11 amino acids. Germline loops: CDR1 SGHAT, CDR2 FQNNGV. V was trimmed by 4 bases and J by 10 bases, leaving 10 bases between them. This CDR3 is CASSSRKDQYF. The CDR3 DNA follows: TGTGCCAGCAGCTCAAGGAAAGACCAGTACTTC.

The chain couples TRBV6-1 to TRBJ1-5; 7 bases fit TRBD1. Germline CDR1 and CDR2: MNHNS and SASEGT. V shed 9 bases, J shed 2 bases, and the junction held 4 bases outside the gene matches. This CDR3 comprises 13 residues. CDR3 DNA: TGTGCCAGGAAAACAGGGGGCAATCAGCCCCAGCATTTT. Residues: CARKTGGNQPQHF.

The chain employs TRBV7-3 and TRBJ2-3; 8 positions match TRBD1. CDR1 and CDR2 from the germline V gene are SGHTA and FQGTGA. J lost 4 bases, V lost 3 bases, and 3 bases had no gene match. The CDR3 covers 14 residues. CDR3 loop: CASSFDRGPDTQYF. The CDR3 nucleotides are TGTGCCAGCAGCTTCGACAGGGGCCCAGATACGCAGTATTTT.

This clone has just a few counts. J is TRBJ2-3 and V is TRBV4-2, with 12 bases identical to TRBD2. V was clipped by 4 bases and J by 4 bases; unmatched bases: 3. CDR3 length equals 15 residues. The germline CDR1 and CDR2 sequences are LGHNA and YNFKEQ. In DNA form, the CDR3 reads TGTGCCAGCAGCCTCGGACTAGCGGGATCAGATACGCAGTATTTT. Residues: CASSLGLAGSDTQYF.

This clone has just a few counts. The chain couples TRBV7-3 to TRBJ1-1; 9 nucleotides align to TRBD1. CDR3 length: 15 amino acids. The ends lost 4 bases at V and 4 bases at J; junction bases unmatched: 7. CDR1 is SGHTA, CDR2 FQGTGA, per germline. The CDR3 DNA sequence: TGTGCCAGCAGCTCTGGGGGACAGGGCGGCACTGAAGCTTTCTTT. This sequence encodes CASSSGGQGGTEAFF.

This clone was seen once. The CDR3 region has the DNA TGCAGCGTTGACCGGCAGATCCTAACAAGTACGCAGTATTTT. Residues: CSVDRQILTSTQYF. The V gene is TRBV29-1, the J gene TRBJ2-3, with D uncertain. Germline CDR1 is SQVTM and CDR2 is ANQGSEA. Trimming shortened V by 3 bases and J by 8 bases, and 18 bases separated the two germline ends. The length of the CDR3 is 14 residues.

The V and J genes are TRBV9 and TRBJ1-6, with a tentative D call TRBD1 (5 bases). The CDR3 is 18 amino acids. CDR1 is SGDLS and CDR2 is YYNGEE in the germline V gene. V lost 3 bases and J lost 4, with 20 bases in between. CDR3 loop: CASSDRLGTAGYNSPLHF. As DNA, the CDR3 is TGTGCCAGCAGCGACCGACTGGGAACGGCAGGGTATAATTCACCCCTCCACTTT.

This clone has only a few counts. The chain combines TRBV29-1 with TRBJ2-4; 10 bases are a match to TRBD1. This CDR3 has 18 amino acids. The junction had 19 bases not matched to a gene; V was cut back by 5 bases and J by 6 bases. Germline lookup yields CDR1 SQVTM and CDR2 ANQGSEA. The CDR3 here is CSVLRQGALELLPNIQYF. CDR3 DNA: TGCAGCGTTCTAAGACAGGGGGCCCTTGAACTACTCCCAAACATTCAGTACTTC.

This clone was counted a few times. The rearrangement links TRBV15 to TRBJ2-3, with D perhaps being TRBD1 or TRBD2 (5 bases each). Germline-derived CDR1 and CDR2 are LNHNV and YYDKDF (reference sequence). V was cut by 9 bases and J by 5 bases, with 12 bases left in between. The CDR3 spans 12 residues. In DNA form, the CDR3 reads TGTGCCACAAGAAAGAGGGGAGATACGCAGTATTTT. Protein: CATRKRGDTQYF.

This chain connects TRBV30 to TRBJ1-1; D perhaps matches TRBD1 (6 bases). The CDR3 is 11 residues long. CDR1 is GTSNPN and CDR2 is SVGIG in the germline V gene (reference sequence). With 1 base removed from V and 11 bases from J, the gap between germline ends came to 11 bases. The CDR3 nucleotides read TGTGCCTGGAGTGGAGGGGGGATGGCTTTCTTT. It encodes CAWSGGGMAFF.

This sequence joins TRBV10-3 and TRBJ2-7; 9 positions agree with TRBD1. CDR3 size: 14 residues. V was clipped by 10 bases and J by 6 bases; unmatched bases: 13. The germline gives CDR1 ENHRY, CDR2 SYGVKD. The CDR3, as DNA: TGTGCCACCGAAGCCGGGACAGGGTTTCCCGAGCAGTACTTC. Amino acid sequence: CATEAGTGFPEQYF.

This sequence joins TRBV7-8 and TRBJ2-7, with 7 nucleotides matching TRBD2. CDR1 is SGHVS, CDR2 FQNEAQ, per germline. The CDR3 loop spans 14 amino acids. Germline trimming cut 1 base from V and 1 base from J; bases unmatched to any gene: 1. For the CDR3, the DNA is TGTGCCAGCAGCTTAGGAGCGGGGTCCTACGAGCAGTACGTC. Its translation is CASSLGAGSYEQYV.

The sample holds a few counts of this clone. The chain uses TRBV18 and TRBJ1-1; 8 bases are a match to TRBD1. CDR3 size: 16 residues. Germline V gives CDR1 KGHSH, CDR2 LQKENI. The ends lost 2 bases at V and 1 base at J; junction bases unmatched: 6. Here the CDR3 reads CASSPGTGATNTEAFF. In DNA, the CDR3 is TGTGCCAGCTCACCAGGGACAGGAGCGACGAACACTGAAGCTTTCTTT.

The rearrangement joins TRBV18 to TRBJ2-2; D remains unclear. CDR1 and CDR2 from the germline V gene are KGHSH and LQKENI. This CDR3 contains 17 residues. V was shortened by 6 bases and J by 0 bases, with 17 bases between the two germline ends. CDR3: CASSPPRRQTNTGELFF. The CDR3 DNA follows: TGTGCCAGCTCCCCGCCGCGCAGGCAGACGAACACCGGGGAGCTGTTTTTT.

This clone was counted only a few times. The gene calls are TRBV28 and TRBJ2-4; weak D call: TRBD2 (6 bases). CDR3 length: 14 residues. CDR1 MDHEN and CDR2 SYDVKM come from the germline V gene. V was pared by 3 bases and J by 3 bases, with 9 bases between. CDR3 sequence: CASSLWTIKNIQYF. CDR3 bases: TGTGCCAGCAGTTTGTGGACTATCAAAAACATTCAGTACTTC.

This chain joins TRBV6-4 and TRBJ2-3, with D tentatively TRBD2 (6 bases). This CDR3 region has 14 residues. CDR1 is MRHNA and CDR2 is SNTAGT in the germline V gene. V lost 4 bases and J lost 2, with 10 bases in between. CDR3 loop: CASSAGLNTDTQYF. For the CDR3, the DNA is TGTGCCAGCAGTGCCGGACTAAACACAGATACGCAGTATTTT.